This T cell receptor beta chain was retrieved from a study of control samples from healthy donors and cancer patients. CDR1 is SNHLY and CDR2 is FYNNEI in the germline V gene. The V and J ends lost 7 bases and 1 base respectively, with 16 bases between them. CDR3 size: 15 residues. Libraries were prepared by immunoSEQ multiplex PCR; TCRdb keeps only in-frame clonotypes and omits some of them. The data show some 95,000 clones, 80% to 90% seen once. This receptor was taken from a man aged 25 to 40 in good health. V and J are TRBV2 and TRBJ1-1, with no clear D. Sequencing was done on a sample of blood. The CDR3: CASMVSLSWNTEAFF. The CDR3 DNA reads as TGTGCCAGCATGGTCAGTCTAAGTTGGAACACTGAAGCTTTCTTT.